Shown below are 25 T cell receptor beta chains from a single sample sequenced in a study of T cell responses to AZD1222 COVID-19 vaccine (dated by TCRdb to 2020 to 2022). Libraries were made using the immunoSEQ multiplex PCR assay. TCRdb provides this immuneACCESS table in a form limited to in-frame rearrangements. Some clones are lacking; in checked studies, under half of them reflect an unresolved V gene, and why the rest are absent is not known. This sample comprises roughly 150,000 clones, around 88% of them detected only once. Together, the top ten hold 3% to 4% of the sample. Read against the paper, the sample's time point label means: baseline before first vaccination. The intended sense of this specimen's treatment or condition label: meningococcal conjugate vaccine given as trial control. This material consisted of peripheral blood, taken on day 0 of MenACWY control vaccination. The receptors stem from an adult in good health.

The gene calls are TRBV30 and TRBJ1-2; no firm D call. The V gene's germline CDR1 is GTSNPN and CDR2 SVGIG (reference sequence). V dropped 0 bases and J dropped 3 bases, with 14 bases sitting between them. The CDR3 is 15 residues long. CDR3 DNA sequence: TGTGCCTGGAGTGTATCGGGCCGGTATCACTATGGCTACACCTTC. It is translated as CAWSVSGRYHYGYTF.

This clone was recorded only once. The chain couples TRBV5-1 to TRBJ1-6, with a tentative D call TRBD1 (5 bases). With 4 bases removed from V and 9 bases from J, the gap between germline ends came to 17 bases. CDR3 length equals 15 residues. Germline V CDR1 and CDR2: SGHRS, YFSETQ. The CDR3: CASSHGDGNSSPLHF. The CDR3 DNA is TGCGCCAGCAGCCACGGGGACGGAAACTCTTCACCCCTCCACTTT.

The V and J genes are TRBV7-9 and TRBJ1-3; no clear D. The V gene's germline CDR1 is SEHNR and CDR2 FQNEAQ (reference sequence). V dropped 3 bases and J dropped 0 bases, with 12 bases sitting between them. The CDR3 extends over 16 amino acids. The CDR3 sequence: CASSFSYDYSGNTIYF. The CDR3 DNA is TGTGCCAGCAGCTTTTCTTACGACTACTCTGGAAACACCATATATTTT.

V and J are TRBV19 and TRBJ2-7; 7 bases agree with TRBD1. Germline assignment: CDR1 LNHDA and CDR2 SQIVND (reference sequence). This CDR3 is built from 11 residues. V shed 6 bases and J 4 bases; nucleotides not matched to a gene: 0. The CDR3: CASRDRYEQYF. The CDR3 coding sequence is TGTGCCAGTAGGGACAGGTACGAGCAGTACTTC.

The V gene is TRBV7-2, the J gene TRBJ2-7, with 13 bases lining up with TRBD2. The CDR3 runs to 14 residues. Germline lookup yields CDR1 SGHTA and CDR2 FQGNSA. Germline trimming cut 8 bases from V and 2 bases from J; bases unmatched to any gene: 3. This chain's CDR3 is CASRGTSGAYEQYF. Written as DNA, the CDR3 is TGTGCCAGCCGCGGGACTAGCGGGGCCTACGAGCAGTACTTC.

The chain has TRBV30 and TRBJ1-5; the match to TRBD1 covers 9 bases. Germline CDR1 and CDR2: GTSNPN and SVGIG (reference sequence). There are 13 residues in the CDR3. Trimming at V came to 1 base and at J to 5 bases, leaving 0 bases not matched to a gene. The CDR3 loop is CAWSGTGDQPQHF. The CDR3 region has the DNA TGTGCCTGGAGTGGGACAGGGGATCAGCCCCAGCATTTT.

This rearrangement joins TRBV18 to TRBJ2-1; the D call may be TRBD1 or TRBD2 (5 bases each). The CDR3 is 14 residues long. The V end lost 3 bases, the J end lost 10 bases, and 16 bases lay between the germline ends. Germline CDR1 and CDR2: KGHSH and LQKENI. In DNA, the CDR3 is TGTGCCAGCTCACCCCGGGGCTACAGCTTAGAGCAGTTCTTC. Translation gives CASSPRGYSLEQFF.

The chain uses TRBV18 and TRBJ2-2, with TRBD2 identical over 14 bases. Per germline, CDR1 KGHSH and CDR2 LQKENI. Losses at the gene ends were 3 bases for V and 4 bases for J; bases not matched to a gene: 1. The CDR3 consists of 16 residues. The CDR3 loop reads CASSPGLAGVTGELFF. The DNA for the CDR3 is TGTGCCAGCTCACCGGGACTAGCGGGGGTCACCGGGGAGCTGTTTTTT.

This clone is a singleton in its sample. V usage is TRBV11-3 and J usage is TRBJ2-3; 13 bases map to TRBD2. Germline CDR1 and CDR2: SGHNT and YENEEA. J gave up 0 bases and V 5 bases, and 5 bases lay outside the gene matches. This CDR3 contains 17 residues. As DNA, the CDR3 is TGTGCCAGCAGCCCCGGGACTAGCGGGACTAGCACAGATACGCAGTATTTT. This encodes CASSPGTSGTSTDTQYF.

This clone has a single count. The chain uses TRBV7-9 and TRBJ2-1, with a possible D match to TRBD2 (6 bases). Germline V CDR1 and CDR2: SEHNR, FQNEAQ (reference sequence). V was trimmed by 5 bases and J by 5 bases, leaving 16 bases between them. The CDR3 contains 15 residues. The CDR3 DNA follows: TGTGCCAGCAGCCCTCAGCGGGTCCAAAACAATGAGCAGTTCTTC. Translated: CASSPQRVQNNEQFF.

This clone is a singleton in its sample. V is TRBV19 and J is TRBJ2-2; 7 bases are shared with TRBD1. The CDR3 length is 15 residues. Unmatched junction bases numbered 7, after V lost 6 bases and J lost 3 bases. CDR1 is LNHDA and CDR2 is SQIVND in the germline V gene (reference sequence). The CDR3 here is CASRIRGLDTGELFF. The CDR3 region has the DNA TGTGCCAGTAGGATTAGGGGGCTAGACACCGGGGAGCTGTTTTTT.

This chain connects TRBV6-5 to TRBJ2-7, with 11 bases aligning to TRBD2. The CDR3 is made up of 13 amino acids. V was pared by 8 bases and J by 7 bases, with 7 bases of the junction left unmatched. Germline assignment: CDR1 MNHEY and CDR2 SVGAGI. The DNA of the CDR3 is TGTGCCAGCCGCACTAGCGGGAGTAGTGAGCAGTACTTC. Its protein is CASRTSGSSEQYF.

The rearrangement joins TRBV4-2 to TRBJ1-1; 7 nucleotides align to TRBD1. With 3 bases clipped from V and 1 base from J, the junction kept 5 bases outside the gene matches. Germline V gives CDR1 LGHNA, CDR2 YNFKEQ. The CDR3 has 15 residues. The CDR3 protein is CASSQGGQRNTEAFF. CDR3 in DNA: TGTGCCAGCAGCCAGGGGGGACAGCGGAACACTGAAGCTTTCTTT.

The chain recombines TRBV4-2 with TRBJ2-1; TRBD1 aligns across 7 bases. V lost 4 bases and J lost 5; bases outside the gene matches: 8. CDR1 LGHNA and CDR2 YNFKEQ come from the germline V gene. The CDR3 has 15 residues. The CDR3 spells CASSRRQGVDNEQFF. The CDR3 nucleotides are TGTGCCAGCAGCCGACGACAGGGTGTGGACAATGAGCAGTTCTTC.

The rearrangement links TRBV27 to TRBJ1-5; maybe TRBD1 (5 bases). CDR1 and CDR2 from the germline V gene are MNHEY and SMNVEV (reference sequence). The CDR3 sequence is 15 residues long. The V gene lost 6 bases and the J gene lost 3 bases, with 15 bases spanning the gap. The CDR3 loop reads CASRPNGQDNQPQHF. For the CDR3, the DNA is TGTGCCAGCAGGCCAAACGGACAAGACAATCAGCCCCAGCATTTT.

The chain employs TRBV9 and TRBJ1-1; tentative D call: TRBD1 (6 bases). Germline V CDR1 and CDR2: SGDLS, YYNGEE. The CDR3 consists of 14 residues. V was clipped by 3 bases and J by 10 bases, with 19 bases between them. CDR3 nucleotide sequence: TGTGCCAGCAGCGCAGGGAGGGCAGGGGAACGAGCTTTCTTT. It codes for CASSAGRAGERAFF.

This clone occurred once. V is TRBV5-1 and J is TRBJ1-6, with 9 bases that match TRBD1. V lost 4 bases, J lost 5 bases, and 4 bases stayed unmatched. CDR3 length equals 15 residues. Germline V gene data show CDR1 as SGHRS and CDR2 as YFSETQ. This CDR3 is CASSPRTGDNSPLHF. Here the CDR3 DNA reads TGCGCCAGCAGCCCTAGGACAGGGGATAATTCACCCCTCCACTTT.

The chain is built from TRBV6-1 and TRBJ1-4, with D perhaps matching TRBD1 (6 bases). V lost 0 bases and J lost 7, with 9 bases in between. Germline assignment: CDR1 MNHNS and CDR2 SASEGT. CDR3 length equals 14 residues. The CDR3 nucleotides read TGTGCCAGCAGTGAAGCGCAGGGGTTTGAAAAACTGTTTTTT. Translating gives CASSEAQGFEKLFF.

This clone was seen a single time. This chain uses TRBV5-1 with TRBJ1-1, with 9 bases that match TRBD1. The CDR3 is 14 residues long. The germline V gene encodes CDR1 SGHRS and CDR2 YFSETQ. The V gene end was trimmed by 0 bases and the J gene end by 5 bases; junction bases not matched to a gene: 2. CDR3 region: CASSLGDRVTEAFF. The CDR3 bases are TGCGCCAGCAGCTTGGGGGACAGGGTGACTGAAGCTTTCTTT.

The chain uses TRBV19 and TRBJ1-5; no reliable D call. The V gene lost 11 bases and the J gene lost 2 bases, with 13 bases spanning the gap. Germline V gene lookup returns CDR1 LNHDA and CDR2 SQIVND (reference sequence). The CDR3 runs 13 residues. The CDR3 nucleotides are TGTGCCTGTTGCGTTCGGGGCAATCAGCCCCAGCATTTT. Its translation is CACCVRGNQPQHF.

The chain combines TRBV18 with TRBJ1-5; no firm D call. With 1 base removed from V and 4 bases from J, the gap between germline ends came to 5 bases. Per germline, CDR1 KGHSH and CDR2 LQKENI. The length of the CDR3 is 13 residues. CDR3 in DNA: TGTGCCAGCTCACCACGTGGGAATCAGCCCCAGCATTTT. Its translation: CASSPRGNQPQHF.

The V and J genes are TRBV18 and TRBJ2-7, with D perhaps TRBD1 (5 bases). The germline gives CDR1 KGHSH, CDR2 LQKENI. There are 14 residues in the CDR3. V was trimmed by 2 bases and J by 0 bases, leaving 8 bases between them. In DNA, the CDR3 is TGTGCCAGCTCACCAGGACAAGACTCCTACGAGCAGTACTTC. Protein: CASSPGQDSYEQYF.

The table lists this clone with a few counts. V and J are TRBV2 and TRBJ2-5; a weak D match, TRBD2 (5 bases). V shed 0 bases and J shed 4 bases, with 6 bases lying between them. There are 13 residues in the CDR3. Looked up from germline, CDR1 is SNHLY and CDR2 is FYNNEI. For the CDR3, the DNA is TGTGCCAGCAGTGAAGCGGGAGTAGAGACCCAGTACTTC. Protein: CASSEAGVETQYF.

The V gene is TRBV6-5, the J gene TRBJ2-7; D may correspond to TRBD1 or TRBD2 (5 bases each). Germline lookup yields CDR1 MNHEY and CDR2 SVGAGI. This CDR3 region has 13 residues. V was clipped by 7 bases and J by 0 bases, with 10 bases between them. The DNA of the CDR3 is TGTGCCAGCACCTGGGGGTCCTCCTACGAGCAGTACTTC. Residues: CASTWGSSYEQYF.

The chain carries TRBV19 and TRBJ2-7; no clear D gene. CDR3 length: 13 residues. The ends were cut back, 5 bases at V and 0 bases at J, with 8 bases in the middle. The germline gives CDR1 LNHDA, CDR2 SQIVND (reference sequence). This chain's CDR3 is CASSPESSYEQYF. CDR3 bases: TGTGCCAGTAGTCCCGAGAGCTCCTACGAGCAGTACTTC.